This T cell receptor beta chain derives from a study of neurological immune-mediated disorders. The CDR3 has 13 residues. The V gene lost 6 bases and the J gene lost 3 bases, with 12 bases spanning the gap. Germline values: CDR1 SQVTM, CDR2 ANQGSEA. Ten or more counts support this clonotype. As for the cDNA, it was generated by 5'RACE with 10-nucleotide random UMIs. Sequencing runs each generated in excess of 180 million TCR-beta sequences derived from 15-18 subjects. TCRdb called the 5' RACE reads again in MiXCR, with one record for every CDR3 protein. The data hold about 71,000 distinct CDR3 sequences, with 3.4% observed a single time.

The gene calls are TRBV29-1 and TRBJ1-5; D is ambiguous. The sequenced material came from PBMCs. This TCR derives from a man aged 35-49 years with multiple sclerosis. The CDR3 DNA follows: TGCAGCGTGGCCGAAGGCTCCAATCAGCCCCAGCATTTT. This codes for CSVAEGSNQPQHF.